Shown below are 7 T cell receptor beta chains from a single sample sequenced in a study of CD8+CD57+ T cells in acquired aplastic anemia. Patients selected for sequencing had displayed CD8+CD57+ cell expansion by flow cytometry. Researchers used genomic DNA as the template to profile TCR beta VDJ and CDR3. TCRdb recomputed calls from the reads with MiXCR, one row per CDR3 protein. Of approximately 80,000 distinct CDR3 sequences listed, 55% to 75% were seen once; the top ten hold around 80%. Sequencing used sorted CD4+, CD8+, or CD8+CD57+ T cells (not recorded which) from PBMCs. These receptors came from a human donor with aplastic anemia.

The count of this clonotype is one. V and J are TRBV12-3 or TRBV12-4 and TRBJ2-1; 11 positions match TRBD1. The CDR3 runs 15 residues. V dropped 7 bases and J dropped 2; count of bases not matched to a gene: 4. CDR3 coding DNA: TGTGCCAGCATCAAGGGACAGGGGGCCTACAATGAGCAGTTCTTC. Protein product: CASIKGQGAYNEQFF.

In its sample, this clonotype was seen once. This sequence joins TRBV10-2 and TRBJ1-5, with D possibly being TRBD1 (6 bases). V was cut by 0 bases and J by 16 bases, with 22 bases left in between. This CDR3 contains 15 residues. Per the germline V gene, CDR1 is WSHSY and CDR2 is SAAADI. CDR3 residues: CASSESVGGGRLKHF. CDR3 nucleotides: TGCGCCAGCAGTGAGTCCGTAGGGGGGGGCCGACTAAAACATTTT.

Note on this clonotype: A much larger clone differs from this one at a single base, so this may be a read error. V is TRBV7-9 and J is TRBJ2-2, with D possibly being TRBD1 or TRBD2 (5 bases each). Germline V gene lookup returns CDR1 SEHNR and CDR2 FQNEAQ (reference sequence). The CDR3 consists of 14 residues. The CDR3 DNA sequence: TGTGCCGGCAGTTACTCAGGGACCACCGGGGAGCTGTTTTTT. Translation gives CAGSYSGTTGELFF.

With regard to this clonotype: One end of the junction is discordant with germline, which a read error may explain. The J gene is TRBJ2-7, the V gene TRBV20-1; a weak D match, TRBD1 (6 bases). CDR1 is DFQATT, CDR2 SNEGSKA, per germline (reference sequence). The CDR3 has 14 residues. For the CDR3, the DNA is TGCAGTGCTCCCCCCACAGGGAACCCCTACGAGCGGTACTTC. It yields the protein CSAPPTGNPYERYF.

The chain couples TRBV7-9 to TRBJ2-3; TRBD1 matches at 9 bases. The CDR3 runs to 15 residues. Germline loops: CDR1 SEHNR, CDR2 FQNEAQ (reference sequence). The V and J ends lost 1 base and 5 bases, in that order; junction bases with no gene match: 4. CDR3 residues: CASSLGTGVEDTQYF. DNA of the CDR3: TGTGCCAGCAGCTTAGGGACAGGGGTGGAAGATACGCAGTATTTT.

The sample holds many counts of this clonotype. The chain recombines TRBV6-1 with TRBJ1-6; D uncertain. CDR3 length: 13 residues. V gave up 8 bases and J gave up 5 bases, with 10 bases separating them. Germline CDR1 and CDR2: MNHNS and SASEGT. CDR3 bases: TGTGCCAGCTGGCCAGAGGATAATTCACCCCTCCACTTT. It codes for CASWPEDNSPLHF.

The chain has TRBV29-1 and TRBJ2-3, with TRBD2 identical over 7 bases. Germline-derived CDR1 and CDR2 are SQVTM and ANQGSEA. J was trimmed by 5 bases and V by 5 bases; bases with no gene match: 4. This CDR3 is 12 amino acids long. In DNA form, the CDR3 reads TGCAGCGTTACCGTAGCGGGAGATACGCAGTATTTT. Translated: CSVTVAGDTQYF.